The rows below give T cell receptor beta chains drawn from one sample of a study of cytomegalovirus exposure and HLA in healthy donors. Profiling relied on immunoSEQ multiplex PCR, and the TCRdb table lists in-frame clones only, not all of them. The repertoire holds 200,000 or so clones, with 80% to 90% as singletons. Sequenced input: PBMCs. The receptor set was obtained from a woman in her twenties or thirties in good health and CMV-seropositive. The CDR3 runs from the conserved cysteine through the conserved F or W. Fields, in order: V gene, CDR3 length, D gene, clone size, J gene, CDR3 protein, CDR3 DNA. The D gene is left open where the match is weak. Clone size is given for some rows only: seen once, a few or many times, or a class if the clone is expanded.

TRBV9	15	TRBD2	once	TRBJ2-3	CASSVGGGTADTQYF	TGTGCCAGCAGCGTAGGCGGGGGGACCGCAGATACGCAGTATTTT
TRBV29-1	12	NA	NA	TRBJ1-1	CSGWDSYTEAFF	TGCAGCGGCTGGGACTCCTACACTGAAGCTTTCTTT
TRBV11-2	14	TRBD1	once	TRBJ1-5	CASSSDRVGQPQHF	TGTGCCAGCAGCTCGGACAGGGTGGGGCAGCCCCAGCATTTT
TRBV6-6	16	NA	NA	TRBJ1-2	CASSSEGPLANYGYTF	TGTGCCAGCAGTTCAGAGGGTCCTTTAGCTAACTATGGCTACACCTTC
TRBV4-1	15	NA	NA	TRBJ2-7	CASSQGRAGEGEQYF	TGTGCCAGCAGCCAAGGTCGGGCAGGGGAAGGCGAGCAGTACTTC
TRBV29-1	12	NA	NA	TRBJ1-1	CSVEDQGPEAFF	TGCAGCGTTGAAGATCAGGGGCCTGAAGCTTTCTTT
TRBV11-2	14	NA	NA	TRBJ1-2	CASSSGIGIHGYTF	TGTGCCAGCAGCTCAGGGATTGGGATTCATGGCTACACCTTC
TRBV7-9	17	TRBD2	NA	TRBJ2-7	CASSLKTTASGSYEQYF	TGTGCCAGCAGCTTAAAAACCACGGCTAGCGGGTCCTACGAGCAGTACTTC
TRBV28	14	NA	NA	TRBJ2-7	CASRSGLDPYEQYF	TGTGCCAGCAGGTCGGGGTTGGATCCCTACGAGCAGTACTTC
TRBV7-3	12	NA	few	TRBJ2-7	CASSTYGGEQYF	TGTGCCAGCAGTACCTACGGAGGAGAGCAGTACTTC
TRBV28	15	TRBD2	NA	TRBJ2-7	CASTPSGSRSYEQYF	TGTGCCAGCACACCTAGCGGGAGTAGGTCCTACGAGCAGTACTTC
TRBV27	16	NA	NA	TRBJ1-5	CASRLLAGGVGQPQHF	TGTGCCAGCAGACTACTTGCGGGAGGGGTAGGTCAGCCCCAGCATTTT
TRBV28	15	TRBD1	NA	TRBJ2-7	CASSFSTGGFYEQYF	TGTGCCAGCAGTTTCTCGACAGGGGGGTTCTACGAGCAGTACTTC
TRBV6-6	12	NA	few	TRBJ2-7	CASNPQGNEQYF	TGTGCCAGCAACCCCCAGGGGAACGAGCAGTACTTC
TRBV5-1	13	NA	NA	TRBJ1-4	CASRSGEREKLFF	TGCGCCAGCAGGTCGGGAGAACGTGAAAAACTGTTTTTT
TRBV6-5	14	TRBD1	NA	TRBJ1-5	CASSPGQSNQPQHF	TGTGCCAGCAGTCCGGGACAGAGCAATCAGCCCCAGCATTTT
TRBV5-6	15	TRBD2	NA	TRBJ2-7	CASSLRSGSAYEQYF	TGTGCCAGCAGCCTTAGGAGCGGGAGCGCCTACGAGCAGTACTTC
TRBV28	13	NA	NA	TRBJ1-2	CASSHGQNYGYTF	TGTGCCAGCAGCCATGGACAAAACTATGGCTACACCTTC
TRBV6-4	17	TRBD1	NA	TRBJ1-4	CASVVPGQGGTNEKLFF	TGTGCCAGCGTTGTCCCGGGACAGGGGGGGACTAATGAAAAACTGTTTTTT
TRBV5-1	16	NA	NA	TRBJ1-1	CASSWRGGEMGTEAFF	TGCGCCAGCAGCTGGAGGGGTGGGGAGATGGGCACTGAAGCTTTCTTT
TRBV2	13	TRBD1	NA	TRBJ1-1	CASTDRGEDEAFF	TGTGCCAGCACTGACAGGGGCGAGGATGAAGCTTTCTTT
TRBV5-4	14	NA	NA	TRBJ1-1	CASSLALANTEAFF	TGTGCCAGCAGCTTGGCTCTGGCGAACACTGAAGCTTTCTTT
TRBV5-4	14	NA	NA	TRBJ2-5	CASSPPSSRETQYF	TGTGCCAGCAGCCCTCCTAGCTCCCGAGAGACCCAGTACTTC
TRBV5-6	14	NA	NA	TRBJ2-1	CASSFKPTGREQFF	TGTGCCAGCAGCTTTAAGCCGACAGGACGGGAGCAGTTCTTC
TRBV20-1	11	NA	NA	TRBJ2-5	CSARTRQTQYF	TGCAGTGCTAGAACTAGGCAAACCCAGTACTTC
TRBV28	15	TRBD1	NA	TRBJ2-1	CASSSGQGIHNEQFF	TGTGCCAGCAGCTCCGGACAGGGGATACACAATGAGCAGTTCTTC
TRBV7-8	16	NA	once	TRBJ2-7	CASSLAAVAGTYEQYF	TGTGCCAGCAGCTTAGCGGCGGTGGCGGGTACCTACGAGCAGTACTTC
TRBV10-3	13	NA	NA	TRBJ1-1	CAIQGNANTEAFF	TGTGCCATCCAGGGTAACGCTAACACTGAAGCTTTCTTT
TRBV2	13	TRBD1	few	TRBJ1-2	CASTDRVLYGYTF	TGTGCCAGCACTGACAGGGTCCTCTATGGCTACACCTTC
TRBV27	16	NA	once	TRBJ2-7	CASSSSASPRGYEQYF	TGTGCCAGCAGTTCAAGTGCGTCCCCTCGGGGCTACGAGCAGTACTTC
TRBV2	18	TRBD1	NA	TRBJ2-2	CASSERTQTGGNTGELFF	TGTGCCAGCAGTGAACGAACTCAGACAGGGGGAAACACCGGGGAGCTGTTTTTT
TRBV15	18	NA	NA	TRBJ1-5	CATSRTLRPGTVNQPQHF	TGTGCCACCAGCAGAACCCTCCGACCGGGAACCGTCAATCAGCCCCAGCATTTT
TRBV5-1	15	TRBD1	NA	TRBJ1-1	CASTPHRGRDTEAFF	TGCGCCAGCACCCCTCACAGGGGGCGCGACACTGAAGCTTTCTTT
TRBV27	16	TRBD2	NA	TRBJ2-1	CASSLGTSGSYNEQFF	TGTGCCAGCAGTCTAGGGACTAGCGGGTCCTACAATGAGCAGTTCTTC
TRBV4-1	13	NA	NA	TRBJ1-2	CASSQGTADGYTF	TGCGCCAGCAGCCAAGGGACAGCAGATGGCTACACCTTC
TRBV13	13	NA	NA	TRBJ1-1	CASSARENTEAFF	TGTGCCAGCAGCGCCAGGGAGAACACTGAAGCTTTCTTT
TRBV2	16	TRBD2	NA	TRBJ2-7	CASSDQVLAGFYEQYF	TGTGCCAGCAGTGATCAAGTACTAGCGGGCTTCTACGAGCAGTACTTC
TRBV5-4	16	TRBD2	NA	TRBJ2-5	CASSLGSMREVETQYF	TGTGCCAGCAGCTTGGGTAGTATGCGGGAGGTAGAGACCCAGTACTTC
TRBV10-3	15	NA	NA	TRBJ2-1	CAIAISGSSYNEQFF	TGTGCCATCGCTATAAGCGGGTCCTCCTACAATGAGCAGTTCTTC
TRBV19	15	NA	NA	TRBJ2-6	CASRGQSSGANVLTF	TGTGCCAGTAGGGGACAAAGCTCTGGGGCCAACGTCCTGACTTTC
TRBV5-4	15	TRBD1	NA	TRBJ2-3	CASSLRQGDTDTQYF	TGTGCCAGCAGCTTAAGACAGGGAGACACAGATACGCAGTATTTT